What follows are 30 T cell receptor beta chains derived from one specimen sequenced in a study of neoadjuvant anti-PD-1 for oral cavity cancer. Assay: immunoSEQ multiplex PCR; the TCRdb copy retains only in-frame clones and omits some. Of approximately 15,000 clones in the sample, approximately 65% were seen once. Specimen: PBMCs, collected before nivolumab (anti-PD-1) treatment. The receptors stem from a person aged 40 to 85 with oral cavity squamous cell carcinoma.

Only a few counts were recorded for this clone. This rearrangement joins TRBV5-8 to TRBJ1-5; D remains ambiguous. Germline V gives CDR1 SGHTS, CDR2 YDEGEE. The V end lost 3 bases, the J end lost 7 bases, and 11 bases lay between the germline ends. The CDR3 sequence is 13 residues long. The CDR3 nucleotides read TGTGCCAGCAGCTGGAACACTGGACAGCCCCAGCATTTT. It is translated as CASSWNTGQPQHF. The variable domain in full, completed from reference TRBV5-8 and TRBJ1-5, reads EAGVTQSPTHLIKTRGQQATLRCSPISGHTSVYWYQQALGLGLQFLLWYDEGEERNRGNFPPRFSGRQFPNYSSELNVNALELEDSALYLCASSWNTGQPQHFGDGTRLSIL.

Here the CDR3 reads CASSTSKDQPQHF. DNA for the CDR3: TGTGCCAGTAGTACCTCGAAGGATCAGCCCCAGCATTTT. This rearrangement joins TRBV19 to TRBJ1-5; D call uncertain. The germline V and J ends were trimmed by 4 bases and 5 bases, with 9 bases remaining between them. Germline values: CDR1 LNHDA, CDR2 SQIVND (reference sequence). The CDR3 runs 13 residues.

By sample share, this clone is medium-sized. J is TRBJ2-3 and V is TRBV11-1; TRBD2 agrees at 7 bases. Germline CDR1 is SGHAT and CDR2 is FQDESV (reference sequence). This CDR3 contains 16 residues. V lost 1 base to trimming and J lost 4 bases; unmatched junction nucleotides: 8. This CDR3 is CASSLGSAGVADTQYF. CDR3 sequence (DNA): TGTGCCAGCAGCTTAGGCTCGGCGGGAGTGGCAGATACGCAGTATTTT.

This chain joins TRBV19 and TRBJ2-3; a possible D gene is TRBD1 (6 bases). The CDR3 totals 15 residues. Germline V gene data show CDR1 as LNHDA and CDR2 as SQIVND (reference sequence). Deletions cut 3 bases from V and 5 bases from J, with 15 bases between. The CDR3 sequence: CASSIDRFGGDTQYF. The CDR3 coding sequence is TGTGCCAGTAGTATCGACAGGTTTGGTGGAGATACGCAGTATTTT.

This clone was detected only a few times. The V and J genes are TRBV27 and TRBJ2-2; 7 bases agree with TRBD1. The CDR3 totals 17 residues. Germline assignment: CDR1 MNHEY and CDR2 SMNVEV (reference sequence). J gave up 2 bases and V 6 bases, and 12 bases lay outside the gene matches. The CDR3 DNA reads as TGTGCCAGCAGGCCTATCGACAGGGCAACTAACACCGGGGAGCTGTTTTTT. Protein product: CASRPIDRATNTGELFF.

This clone was seen a handful of times. The chain combines TRBV9 with TRBJ1-5; D is unclear. V shed 0 bases and J shed 4 bases, with 11 bases lying between them. CDR3 length: 15 amino acids. Germline V gene sequence: CDR1 SGDLS, CDR2 YYNGEE. The chain's CDR3 is CASSVGTTGNQPQHF. CDR3 sequence (DNA): TGTGCCAGCAGCGTAGGGACGACCGGGAATCAGCCCCAGCATTTT.

This clone appeared a few times. The gene calls are TRBV12-5 and TRBJ2-3; TRBD2 matches at 12 bases. Germline loops: CDR1 LGHNT, CDR2 FRNRAP. CDR3 length equals 19 residues. V dropped 1 base and J dropped 1; count of bases not matched to a gene: 9. The CDR3 sequence: CASGLGLAGGPVGTDTQYF. The CDR3 DNA sequence: TGTGCTAGTGGTTTGGGGCTAGCGGGAGGGCCAGTTGGCACAGATACGCAGTATTTT.

This chain links TRBV5-1 with TRBJ2-2, with D hard to call. Germline V gene sequence: CDR1 SGHRS, CDR2 YFSETQ. Trimming removed 2 bases from V and 6 bases from J, with 20 bases in between. The CDR3 spans 17 residues. The CDR3 DNA reads as TGCGCCAGCAGCTTTTCCAGAAACCTAGGCGCTGCCGGGGAGCTGTTTTTT. Translated: CASSFSRNLGAAGELFF.

The chain employs TRBV5-1 and TRBJ2-5; TRBD2 matches 8 bases. This CDR3 is built from 15 residues. Trimming cost V 4 bases and J 4 bases; bases outside gene matches: 9. Looked up from germline, CDR1 is SGHRS and CDR2 is YFSETQ. In DNA, the CDR3 is TGCGCCAGCAGCGTGGGGGGCGGGAGGTCAGAGACCCAGTACTTC. As protein: CASSVGGGRSETQYF.

The chain links TRBV5-1 to TRBJ2-2, with a tentative D call TRBD1 (5 bases). The CDR3 has 15 amino acids. Germline CDR1 reads SGHRS; CDR2 reads YFSETQ. The ends were cut back, 3 bases at V and 1 base at J, with 10 bases in the middle. This CDR3 reads CASSSYQGNTGELFF. The DNA of the CDR3 is TGCGCCAGCAGCTCTTATCAGGGGAACACCGGGGAGCTGTTTTTT.

V is TRBV6-1 and J is TRBJ1-2, with unresolved D. This CDR3 contains 14 residues. Trimming took 1 base from V and 0 from J, leaving 6 bases between them. The germline gives CDR1 MNHNS, CDR2 SASEGT. CDR3 DNA: TGTGCCAGCAGTGAAGGAGGGACTAACTATGGCTACACCTTC. Translating it yields CASSEGGTNYGYTF.

V usage is TRBV10-3 and J usage is TRBJ1-5; perhaps TRBD1 as D (5 bases). Germline V gene data show CDR1 as ENHRY and CDR2 as SYGVKD. This CDR3 is built from 15 residues. V lost 4 bases to trimming and J lost 5 bases, with 15 bases between them. The CDR3 sequence is CAISAAREGDQPQHF. The CDR3 bases are TGTGCCATCAGTGCGGCCAGGGAAGGAGATCAGCCCCAGCATTTT.

CDR3 in DNA: TGCGCCAGCGCACCGCAAGGTGGGGCCAAAAACATTCAGTACTTC. This gives the protein CASAPQGGAKNIQYF. The J gene is TRBJ2-4, the V gene TRBV5-1; no clear D gene. With 7 bases removed from V and 1 base from J, the gap between germline ends came to 15 bases. The CDR3 length is 15 residues. Germline CDR1 and CDR2: SGHRS and YFSETQ.

By share, this clone ranks as medium-sized. The chain is built from TRBV28 and TRBJ1-5; D gene unclear. This CDR3 is built from 14 residues. The germline CDR1 and CDR2 sequences are MDHEN and SYDVKM. V lost 6 bases and J 0 bases, leaving 9 bases between the germline ends. The CDR3 region has the DNA TGTGCCAGCAGCTCGATAGATAGCAATCAGCCCCAGCATTTT. Translation gives CASSSIDSNQPQHF.

The rearrangement joins TRBV30 to TRBJ2-4; unclear D gene. Germline V gene sequence: CDR1 GTSNPN, CDR2 SVGIG (reference sequence). Deletions cut 5 bases from V and 3 bases from J, with 8 bases between. The CDR3 runs to 12 residues. The CDR3 here is CAWSAGKNIQYF. DNA of the CDR3: TGTGCCTGGTCCGCAGGCAAAAACATTCAGTACTTC.

The chain is built from TRBV28 and TRBJ2-3; D possibly uses TRBD1 or TRBD2 (5 bases each). CDR1 MDHEN and CDR2 SYDVKM come from the germline V gene. The V and J ends lost 2 bases and 3 bases respectively, with 12 bases between them. CDR3 length: 15 amino acids. CDR3 region: CASSLPGRGTDTQYF. DNA for the CDR3: TGTGCCAGCAGTTTACCGGGAAGGGGAACAGATACGCAGTATTTT.

This clone has a handful of counts. The rearrangement joins TRBV27 to TRBJ2-3, with 10 bases lining up with TRBD2. V dropped 2 bases and J dropped 4; count of bases not matched to a gene: 3. The CDR3 has 15 amino acids. Germline CDR1 is MNHEY and CDR2 is SMNVEV (reference sequence). The CDR3 spells CASSLVAGGADTQYF. CDR3 sequence (DNA): TGTGCCAGCAGTTTAGTAGCGGGAGGAGCAGATACGCAGTATTTT.

The chain recombines TRBV7-2 with TRBJ1-5; D gene uncertain. The CDR3 spans 13 residues. CDR1 is SGHTA, CDR2 FQGNSA, per germline. V was cut by 5 bases and J by 0 bases, with 5 bases left in between. The CDR3 bases are TGTGCCAGCAGCCCCTATAGCAATCAGCCCCAGCATTTT. This translates into CASSPYSNQPQHF.

A single count supports this clone. The genes are TRBV29-1 and TRBJ2-7, with D perhaps TRBD2 (6 bases). V was trimmed by 6 bases and J by 2 bases, leaving 11 bases between them. Germline-derived CDR1 and CDR2 are SQVTM and ANQGSEA. The CDR3 runs to 12 residues. CDR3 coding DNA: TGCAGCGTGGGGGACTCCGCCTACGAGCAGTACTTC. Residues: CSVGDSAYEQYF.

The chain is built from TRBV6-6 and TRBJ1-5; 9 bases are shared with TRBD1. CDR1 MNHNY and CDR2 SVGAGI come from the germline V gene (reference sequence). V was clipped by 3 bases and J by 0 bases; unmatched bases: 3. This CDR3 has 16 residues. Here the CDR3 DNA reads TGTGCCAGCAGTTATGGACAGGGGAATAGCAATCAGCCCCAGCATTTT. It codes for CASSYGQGNSNQPQHF.

The chain employs TRBV11-2 and TRBJ2-1; 12 positions match TRBD2. The CDR3 extends over 16 amino acids. Looked up from germline, CDR1 is SGHAT and CDR2 is FQNNGV. The trim removed 1 base at V and 6 bases at J, leaving 4 bases unmatched. CDR3 in amino acids: CASSLVGLAGLNEQFF. The CDR3 DNA reads TGTGCCAGCAGCTTAGTGGGACTAGCGGGCCTCAATGAGCAGTTCTTC.

This clone was picked up one time. The J gene is TRBJ1-2, the V gene TRBV5-1; TRBD1 is a possible D gene (6 bases). Trimming removed 4 bases at V and 7 bases at J, with 14 bases between. Germline values: CDR1 SGHRS, CDR2 YFSETQ. The CDR3 consists of 13 residues. This CDR3 is CASSLGGASGYTF. DNA of the CDR3: TGCGCCAGCAGCCTCGGGGGGGCCTCTGGCTACACCTTC.

This chain joins TRBV5-1 and TRBJ1-5; D remains unclear. The CDR3 runs to 15 residues. Germline-derived CDR1 and CDR2 are SGHRS and YFSETQ. The V and J ends lost 0 bases and 4 bases respectively, with 11 bases between them. CDR3 bases: TGCGCCAGCAGCTTGGGGTCGAGTTCGAATCAGCCCCAGCATTTT. Amino acids: CASSLGSSSNQPQHF.

J is TRBJ1-1 and V is TRBV29-1; 8 bases align to TRBD1. The CDR3 consists of 15 residues. J lost 0 bases, V lost 6 bases, and 9 bases had no gene match. Germline values: CDR1 SQVTM, CDR2 ANQGSEA. The CDR3 coding sequence is TGCAGCGTGCAGGGGGCCCAACCCATGAACACTGAAGCTTTCTTT. Its protein product is CSVQGAQPMNTEAFF.

This chain joins TRBV6-1 and TRBJ2-5; D is undetermined. Trimming removed 0 bases from V and 6 bases from J, with 11 bases in between. Germline lookup yields CDR1 MNHNS and CDR2 SASEGT. The CDR3 loop spans 14 amino acids. CDR3 sequence: CASSEASAPKTQYF. CDR3 sequence (DNA): TGTGCCAGCAGTGAAGCTTCAGCGCCCAAGACCCAGTACTTC.

In its sample, this clone was seen a few times. The V call is TRBV19, the J call TRBJ1-2; TRBD1 matches at 7 bases. The ends lost 0 bases at V and 1 base at J; junction bases unmatched: 5. This CDR3 comprises 16 residues. Per the germline V gene, CDR1 is LNHDA and CDR2 is SQIVND (reference sequence). The CDR3 loop is CASSIEGGQDNYGYTF. The CDR3 region has the DNA TGTGCCAGTAGTATAGAGGGCGGACAGGATAACTATGGCTACACCTTC. The variable domain in full, completed from reference TRBV19 and TRBJ1-2, reads DGGITQSPKYLFRKEGQNVTLSCEQNLNHDAMYWYRQDPGQGLRLIYYSQIVNDFQKGDIAEGYSVSREKKESFPLTVTSAQKNPTAFYLCASSIEGGQDNYGYTFGSGTRLTVV.

This clone was seen once. The chain employs TRBV9 and TRBJ1-2, with 7 bases matching TRBD1. J gave up 7 bases and V 5 bases, and 8 bases lay outside the gene matches. CDR3 length: 13 residues. Germline V gene sequence: CDR1 SGDLS, CDR2 YYNGEE. The CDR3: CASSTGDTGGYTF. CDR3 in DNA: TGTGCCAGCAGTACAGGGGACACAGGTGGCTACACCTTC.

The J gene is TRBJ1-1, the V gene TRBV6-1; D is perhaps TRBD1 (5 bases). Per germline, CDR1 MNHNS and CDR2 SASEGT. V lost 4 bases to trimming and J lost 10 bases, with 16 bases between them. This CDR3 is built from 13 residues. The CDR3 protein is CASSGATSGRAFF. The CDR3 coding sequence is TGTGCCAGCAGTGGGGCAACCTCAGGGCGAGCTTTCTTT.

This chain joins TRBV5-1 and TRBJ2-2; D gene ambiguous. This CDR3 has 15 residues. The V and J ends lost 0 bases and 5 bases respectively, with 11 bases between them. The V gene's germline CDR1 is SGHRS and CDR2 YFSETQ. The CDR3: CASSLGRGLTGELFF. Here the CDR3 DNA reads TGCGCCAGCAGCTTGGGTCGTGGGTTAACCGGGGAGCTGTTTTTT.

This chain uses TRBV5-1 with TRBJ2-2; perhaps TRBD1 as D (6 bases). Trimming pared 1 base from V and 4 bases from J, leaving 14 bases between. The V gene's germline CDR1 is SGHRS and CDR2 YFSETQ. The CDR3 runs 16 residues. The CDR3 here is CASSLMGQGTTGELFF. CDR3 bases: TGCGCCAGCAGCTTGATGGGGCAGGGGACCACCGGGGAGCTGTTTTTT.